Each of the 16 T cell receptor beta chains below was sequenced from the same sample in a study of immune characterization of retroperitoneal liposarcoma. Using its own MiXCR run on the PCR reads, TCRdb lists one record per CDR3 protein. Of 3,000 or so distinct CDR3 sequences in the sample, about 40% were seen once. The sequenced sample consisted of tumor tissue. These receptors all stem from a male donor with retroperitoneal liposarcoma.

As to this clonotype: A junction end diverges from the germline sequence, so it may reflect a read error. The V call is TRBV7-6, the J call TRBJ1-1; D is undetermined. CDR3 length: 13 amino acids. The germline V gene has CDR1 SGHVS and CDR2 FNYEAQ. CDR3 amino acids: CASSSGLNTEAFF. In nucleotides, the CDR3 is TGTGCTAGCAGCTCCGGCCTGAACACTGAAGCTTTCTTT.

The CDR3 sequence is CAIGQGGTDTQYF. CDR3 bases: TGTGCCATCGGACAGGGTGGCACAGATACGCAGTATTTT. The chain joins TRBV10-3 to TRBJ2-3, with 8 bases fitting TRBD1. This CDR3 has 13 amino acids. Looked up from germline, CDR1 is ENHRY and CDR2 is SYGVKD. V dropped 8 bases and J dropped 1; count of bases not matched to a gene: 2.

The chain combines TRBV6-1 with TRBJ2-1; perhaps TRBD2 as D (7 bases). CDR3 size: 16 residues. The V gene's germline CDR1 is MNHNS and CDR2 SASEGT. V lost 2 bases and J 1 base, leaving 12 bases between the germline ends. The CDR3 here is CASSEYGGPSYNEQFF. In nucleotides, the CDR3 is TGTGCCAGCAGTGAATACGGGGGGCCTTCCTACAATGAGCAGTTCTTC.

The CDR3 nucleotides read TGTGCCAGCAGTGGGGGCCTAGCGGGAGGTGAGCAGTTCTTC. Residues: CASSGGLAGGEQFF. The chain carries TRBV6-8 and TRBJ2-1; 11 bases fit TRBD2. This CDR3 region has 14 residues. The ends lost 5 bases at V and 9 bases at J; junction bases unmatched: 6. Germline loops: CDR1 MNHGY, CDR2 SAAAGT.

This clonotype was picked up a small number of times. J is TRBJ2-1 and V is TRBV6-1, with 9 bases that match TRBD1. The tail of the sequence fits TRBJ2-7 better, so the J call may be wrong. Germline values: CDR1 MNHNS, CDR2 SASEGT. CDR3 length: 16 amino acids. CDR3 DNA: TGTGCCAGCAGTCGAAGGGGGGGGACAGGGAAATACGAGCAGTACTTC. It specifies CASSRRGGTGKYEQYF.

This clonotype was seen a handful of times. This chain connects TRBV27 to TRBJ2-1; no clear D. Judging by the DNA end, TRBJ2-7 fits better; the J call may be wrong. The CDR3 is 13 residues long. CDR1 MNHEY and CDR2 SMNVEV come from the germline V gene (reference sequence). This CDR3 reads CASSPGSLYEQYF. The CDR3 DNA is TGTGCCAGCAGTCCGGGTTCCCTTTACGAGCAGTACTTC.

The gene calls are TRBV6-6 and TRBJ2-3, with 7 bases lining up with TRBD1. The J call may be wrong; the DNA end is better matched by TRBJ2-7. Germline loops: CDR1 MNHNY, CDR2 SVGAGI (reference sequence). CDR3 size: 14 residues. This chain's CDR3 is CASSYQGQYYEQYF. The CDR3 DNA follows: TGTGCCAGCAGTTACCAGGGACAGTACTACGAGCAGTACTTC.

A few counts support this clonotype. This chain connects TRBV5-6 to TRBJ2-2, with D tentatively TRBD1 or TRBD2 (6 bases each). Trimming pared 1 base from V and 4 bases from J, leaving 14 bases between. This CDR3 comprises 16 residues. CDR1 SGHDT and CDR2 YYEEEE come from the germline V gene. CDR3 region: CASSLRGVDSTGELFF. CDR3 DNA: TGTGCCAGCAGCTTGAGGGGGGTCGATTCCACCGGGGAGCTGTTTTTT.

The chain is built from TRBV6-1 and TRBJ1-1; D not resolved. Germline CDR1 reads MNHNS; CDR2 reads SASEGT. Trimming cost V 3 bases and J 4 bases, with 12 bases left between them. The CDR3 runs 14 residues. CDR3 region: CASSETTVVTEAFF. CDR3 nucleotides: TGTGCCAGCAGTGAGACTACGGTGGTCACTGAAGCTTTCTTT.

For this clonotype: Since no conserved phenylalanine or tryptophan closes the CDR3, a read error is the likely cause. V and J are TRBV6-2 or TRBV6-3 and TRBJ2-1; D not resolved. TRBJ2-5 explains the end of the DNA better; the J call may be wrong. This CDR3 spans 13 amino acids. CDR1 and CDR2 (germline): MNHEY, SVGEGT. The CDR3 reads CASSASLQETQYL. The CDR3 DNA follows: TGTGCCAGCAGCGCCTCCCTTCAAGAGACCCAGTACCTA.

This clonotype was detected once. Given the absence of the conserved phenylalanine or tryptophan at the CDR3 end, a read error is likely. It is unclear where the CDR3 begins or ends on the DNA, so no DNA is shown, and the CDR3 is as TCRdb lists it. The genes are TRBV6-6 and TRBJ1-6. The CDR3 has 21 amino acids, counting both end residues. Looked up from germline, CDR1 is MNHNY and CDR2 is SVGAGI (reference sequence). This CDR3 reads CASSYLREASTDTQYFGPGHT.

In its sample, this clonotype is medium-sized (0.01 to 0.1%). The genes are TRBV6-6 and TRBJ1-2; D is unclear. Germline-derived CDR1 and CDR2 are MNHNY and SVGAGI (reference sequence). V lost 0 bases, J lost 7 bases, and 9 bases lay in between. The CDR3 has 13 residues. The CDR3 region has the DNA TGTGCCAGCAGTTACTCCTTCCGGAGTGGCTACACCTTC. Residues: CASSYSFRSGYTF.

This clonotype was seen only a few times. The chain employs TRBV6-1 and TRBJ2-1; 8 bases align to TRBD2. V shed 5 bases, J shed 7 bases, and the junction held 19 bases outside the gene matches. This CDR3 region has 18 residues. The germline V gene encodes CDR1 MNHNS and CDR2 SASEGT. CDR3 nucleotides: TGTGCCAGCAGTCTTCGGACGGCGGGAGGCCTACTTAGGAATGAGCAGTTCTTC. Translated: CASSLRTAGGLLRNEQFF.

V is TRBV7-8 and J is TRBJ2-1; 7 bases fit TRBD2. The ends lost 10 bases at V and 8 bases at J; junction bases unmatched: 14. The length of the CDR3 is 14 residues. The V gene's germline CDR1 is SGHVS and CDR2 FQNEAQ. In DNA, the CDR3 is TGTGCCATAGAGATAGCGGGTTTTAGGGATGAGCAGTTCTTC. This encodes CAIEIAGFRDEQFF.

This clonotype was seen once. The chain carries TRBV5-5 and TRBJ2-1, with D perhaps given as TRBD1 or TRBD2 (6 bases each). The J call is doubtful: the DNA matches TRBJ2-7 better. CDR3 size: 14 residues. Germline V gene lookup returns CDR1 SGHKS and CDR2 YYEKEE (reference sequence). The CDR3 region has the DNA TGTGCCAGCAGCTTGGCCCGGGGGCACTACGAGCAGTACTTC. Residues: CASSLARGHYEQYF.

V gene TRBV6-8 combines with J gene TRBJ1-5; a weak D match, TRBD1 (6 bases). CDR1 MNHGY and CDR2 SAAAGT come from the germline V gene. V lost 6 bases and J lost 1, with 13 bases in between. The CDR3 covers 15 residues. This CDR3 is CASRQGLESNQPQHF. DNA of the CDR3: TGTGCCAGCAGACAGGGTTTAGAGAGCAATCAGCCCCAGCATTTT.